The clone carrying this TCR beta chain was seen only a few times. The target antigen is unknown. This specimen comes from a study of T-cell memory formation after mild COVID-19. Regarding the study as a whole: Among clones contracting day 15 to 85, CD4/CD8 was balanced, whereas later expanders leaned CD4+. Whether second-wave clones peaking at day 37 were SARS-CoV-2 specific went unconfirmed. Pre-infection memory already had some responding clones, implying cross-reactive memory joined.

The 5'RACE method, run with constant-segment primers, produced TCR alpha and TCR beta cDNA libraries (carrying sample barcodes and UMIs). Using its own MiXCR run on the 5' RACE reads, TCRdb lists one record per CDR3 protein. The sample includes around 320,000 distinct CDR3 sequences, approximately 20% of them seen just once. Trimming shortened V by 4 bases and J by 0 bases, and 12 bases separated the two germline ends. Germline CDR1 reads MGHRA; CDR2 reads YSYEKL. The CDR3 length is 15 residues. The receptor was isolated from a man younger than 35 who had mild COVID-19 (a few samples of this study predate the infection). Cell type and time point are not known. This chain uses TRBV4-1 with TRBJ1-1; D remains unclear. Source material: PBMCs or a T cell subset sorted from them (not recorded which). CDR3 loop: CASSPVGSMNTEAFF. The CDR3 nucleotides read TGCGCCAGCAGCCCAGTTGGGTCAATGAACACTGAAGCTTTCTTT.